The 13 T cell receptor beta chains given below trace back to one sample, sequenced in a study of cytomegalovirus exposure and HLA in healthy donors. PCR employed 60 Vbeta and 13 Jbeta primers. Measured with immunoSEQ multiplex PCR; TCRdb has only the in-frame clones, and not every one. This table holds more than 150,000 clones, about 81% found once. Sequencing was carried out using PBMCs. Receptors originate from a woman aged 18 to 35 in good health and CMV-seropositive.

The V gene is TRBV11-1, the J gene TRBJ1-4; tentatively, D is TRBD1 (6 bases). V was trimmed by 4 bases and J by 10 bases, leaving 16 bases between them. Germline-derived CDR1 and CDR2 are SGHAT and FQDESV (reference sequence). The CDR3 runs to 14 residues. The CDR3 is CASSSQGVGGKLFF. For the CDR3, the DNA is TGTGCCAGCAGCTCACAGGGAGTTGGGGGAAAACTGTTTTTT. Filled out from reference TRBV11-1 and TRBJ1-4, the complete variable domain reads EAEVAQSPRYKITEKSQAVAFWCDPISGHATLYWYRQILGQGPELLVQFQDESVVDDSQLPKDRFSAERLKGVDSTLKIQPAELGDSAMYLCASSSQGVGGKLFFGSGTQLSVL.

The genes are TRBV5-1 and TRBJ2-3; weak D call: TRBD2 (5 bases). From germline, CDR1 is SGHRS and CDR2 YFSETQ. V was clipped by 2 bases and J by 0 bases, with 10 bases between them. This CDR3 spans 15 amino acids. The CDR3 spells CASSFALASTDTQYF. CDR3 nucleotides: TGCGCCAGCAGCTTCGCTCTAGCTAGCACAGATACGCAGTATTTT.

The chain's CDR3 is CTSSQDSSYEQYF. CDR3 DNA sequence: TGCACCAGCAGCCAAGATTCCAGTTACGAGCAGTACTTC. This chain connects TRBV1 to TRBJ2-7; whether TRBD1, the table's D call, matches the DNA was not checked. TRBV1 is a pseudogene locus. The CDR3 spans 13 residues.

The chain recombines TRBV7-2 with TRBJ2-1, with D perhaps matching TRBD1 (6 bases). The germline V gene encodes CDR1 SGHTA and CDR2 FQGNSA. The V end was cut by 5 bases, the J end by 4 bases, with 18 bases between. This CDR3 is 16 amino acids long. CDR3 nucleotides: TGTGCCAGCAGCGAAGAGCGTTGGGGGCCTTACAATGAGCAGTTCTTC. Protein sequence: CASSEERWGPYNEQFF.

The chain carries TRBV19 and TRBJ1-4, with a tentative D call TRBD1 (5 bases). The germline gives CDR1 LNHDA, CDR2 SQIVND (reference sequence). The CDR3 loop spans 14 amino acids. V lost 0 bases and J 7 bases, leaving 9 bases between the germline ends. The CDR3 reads CASSIDQGREKLFF. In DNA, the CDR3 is TGTGCCAGTAGTATAGACCAGGGTCGTGAAAAACTGTTTTTT.

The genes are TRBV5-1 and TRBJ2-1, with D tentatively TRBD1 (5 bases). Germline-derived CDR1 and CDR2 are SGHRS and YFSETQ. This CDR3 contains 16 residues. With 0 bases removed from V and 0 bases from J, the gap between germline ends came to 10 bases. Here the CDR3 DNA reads TGCGCCAGCAGCTTGGTGGGGCCTACCTCCTACAATGAGCAGTTCTTC. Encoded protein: CASSLVGPTSYNEQFF.

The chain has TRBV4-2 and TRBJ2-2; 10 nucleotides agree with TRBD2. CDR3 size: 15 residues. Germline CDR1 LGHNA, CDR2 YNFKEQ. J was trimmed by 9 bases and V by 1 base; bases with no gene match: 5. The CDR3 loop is CASSQAAGGPRELFF. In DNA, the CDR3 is TGTGCCAGCAGCCAAGCAGCGGGGGGGCCCCGGGAGCTGTTTTTT.

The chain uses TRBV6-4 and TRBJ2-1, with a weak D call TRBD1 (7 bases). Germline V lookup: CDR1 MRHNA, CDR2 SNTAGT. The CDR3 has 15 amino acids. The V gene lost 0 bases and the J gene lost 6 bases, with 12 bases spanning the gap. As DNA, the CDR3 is TGTGCCAGCAGTGACTCTCTGCAGGGGGGCAATGAGCAGTTCTTC. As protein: CASSDSLQGGNEQFF.

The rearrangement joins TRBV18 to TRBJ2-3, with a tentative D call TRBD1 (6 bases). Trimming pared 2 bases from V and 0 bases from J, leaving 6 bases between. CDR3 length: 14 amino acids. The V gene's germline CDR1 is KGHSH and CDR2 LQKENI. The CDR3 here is CASSPDRSTDTQYF. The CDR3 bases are TGTGCCAGCTCACCAGACAGGAGCACAGATACGCAGTATTTT.

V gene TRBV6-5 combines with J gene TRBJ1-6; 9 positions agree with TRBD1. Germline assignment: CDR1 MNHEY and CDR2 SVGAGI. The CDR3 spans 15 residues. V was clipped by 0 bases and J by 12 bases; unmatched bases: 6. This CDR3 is CASSYSRDRVEPLHF. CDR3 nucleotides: TGTGCCAGCAGTTACTCGAGGGACAGGGTGGAACCCCTCCACTTT.

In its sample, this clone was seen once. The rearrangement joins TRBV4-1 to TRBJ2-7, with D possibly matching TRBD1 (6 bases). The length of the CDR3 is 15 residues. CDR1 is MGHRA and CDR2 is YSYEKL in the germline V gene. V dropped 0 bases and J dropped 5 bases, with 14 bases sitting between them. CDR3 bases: TGCGCCAGCAGCCAAGAATTCCAGGGGACCGACGAGCAGTACTTC. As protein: CASSQEFQGTDEQYF.

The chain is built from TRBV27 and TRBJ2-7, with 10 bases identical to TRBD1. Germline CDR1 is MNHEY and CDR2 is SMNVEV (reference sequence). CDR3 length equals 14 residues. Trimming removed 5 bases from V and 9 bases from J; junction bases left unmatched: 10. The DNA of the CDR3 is TGTGCCAGCAGTCCGAACCGGGACAGGGGAGGGCAGTACTTC. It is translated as CASSPNRDRGGQYF.

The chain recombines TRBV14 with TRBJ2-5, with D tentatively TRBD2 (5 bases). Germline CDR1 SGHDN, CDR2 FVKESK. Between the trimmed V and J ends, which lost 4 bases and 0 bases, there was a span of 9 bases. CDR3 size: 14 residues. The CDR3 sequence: CASSRSGYQETQYF. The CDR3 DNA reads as TGTGCCAGCAGCCGAAGCGGATACCAAGAGACCCAGTACTTC.